This record covers a single T cell receptor beta chain. As yet, its antigen is unknown. The data were obtained in a study of cytomegalovirus exposure and HLA in healthy donors. General study findings and limits: Reported results showed that the classifier diagnosed cytomegalovirus status with high specificity and sensitivity. Researchers counted around 180 TCR beta chains as cytomegalovirus-associated. Confirmation was obtained in vitro that a few CMV-associated chains are specific for CMV antigens.

The CDR3 loop spans 15 amino acids. Germline CDR1 and CDR2: MGHDK and SYGVNS. The V gene lost 2 bases and the J gene lost 1 base, with 11 bases spanning the gap. Assay used: immunoSEQ multiplex PCR; TCRdb lists only in-frame clones, some missing. The sample yields 150,000 to 200,000 clones, 85% seen once. The sequence was collected from a man between 18 and 35 years old in good health and CMV-seropositive. J is TRBJ1-1 and V is TRBV25-1, with D perhaps matching TRBD1 (6 bases). Sequences were obtained from PBMCs. CDR3 protein: CASSELNRANTEAFF. The CDR3, as DNA: TGTGCCAGCAGTGAACTGAACAGGGCGAACACTGAAGCTTTCTTT.